This T cell receptor (beta chain) is from a study of T cell repertoires in cytomegalovirus infection. Study-level background: It was recently identified HLA-C-restricted and well-studied HLA-B-restricted CMV epitopes that the study used.

This clonotype was picked up a small number of times. Its antigen remains unidentified. The length of the CDR3 is 15 residues. The V end was cut by 2 bases, the J end by 0 bases, with 11 bases between. Germline V gene data show CDR1 as SEHNR and CDR2 as FQNEAQ (reference sequence). TCRdb re-analysed the reads in MiXCR, keeping a single row per CDR3 protein. The table records fewer than 900,000 distinct CDR3 sequences, under 35% of them present only once. Study-level points and caveats: Ex vivo, HLA-C-restricted CMV-specific TCR beta clonotypes prevailed over the rest of the response.

The specimen comprised cultured CD8+ T cells from PBMCs, sampled from culture after CMV antigen stimulation. The chain links TRBV7-9 to TRBJ2-7; D may be TRBD2 (6 bases). This clonotype was sampled from a human donor in good health (CMV status not recorded). Some clones in this sample may be carry-over from other donors' samples. CDR3 nucleotides: TGTGCCAGCAGCTTAAGTAGCGGTCGCTCCTACGAGCAGTACTTC. Amino acids: CASSLSSGRSYEQYF.